The 25 T cell receptor beta chains below come from one sample, sequenced in a study of T cells in Graves' hyperthyroidism and ophthalmopathy. The TCR beta CDR3 regions underwent amplification using RNA transcripts as the source. RT-PCR in the first round (using the HTBI primer set) targeted the TCR CDR3. TCRdb redid the calling of the multiplex PCR reads with MiXCR, one entry per CDR3 protein. This sample yields 450,000 to 600,000 distinct CDR3 sequences, of which about 14% are seen a single time; about 15% belongs to the top ten. The sample comprised blood. These receptors were taken from a woman aged 35 to 49 with Graves' hyperthyroidism.

This clonotype was recorded many times. The chain joins TRBV5-1 to TRBJ2-2; no definite D call. The V end was cut by 4 bases, the J end by 0 bases, with 7 bases between. The germline V gene encodes CDR1 SGHRS and CDR2 YFSETQ. The CDR3 totals 14 residues. CDR3 sequence: CASSQTPNTGELFF. The DNA of the CDR3 is TGCGCCAGCAGCCAAACTCCGAACACCGGGGAGCTGTTTTTT.

This clonotype came up many times. The genes are TRBV11-2 and TRBJ2-2; a weak D match, TRBD2 (6 bases). CDR3 length: 17 amino acids. Per germline, CDR1 SGHAT and CDR2 FQNNGV. V shed 1 base and J shed 0 bases, with 12 bases lying between them. This CDR3 reads CASSLGSSGANTGELFF. The CDR3 nucleotides are TGTGCCAGCAGCTTAGGTAGTAGCGGAGCGAACACCGGGGAGCTGTTTTTT.

This clonotype was detected only a few times. The chain combines TRBV29-1 with TRBJ2-2, with 9 bases fitting TRBD1. The length of the CDR3 is 13 residues. Trimming cost V 6 bases and J 3 bases; bases outside gene matches: 2. Germline V CDR1 and CDR2: SQVTM, ANQGSEA. CDR3 in amino acids: CSVDRGDTGELFF. In nucleotides, the CDR3 is TGCAGCGTCGACAGGGGGGACACCGGGGAGCTGTTTTTT.

This clonotype was picked up a small number of times. V is TRBV20-1 and J is TRBJ1-1; unclear D gene. V was clipped by 3 bases and J by 0 bases, with 8 bases between them. This CDR3 spans 13 amino acids. Germline loops: CDR1 DFQATT, CDR2 SNEGSKA (reference sequence). The CDR3 loop reads CSASVTVNTEAFF. The CDR3, as DNA: TGCAGTGCTAGTGTTACGGTGAACACTGAAGCTTTCTTT.

This clonotype was counted at least ten times. The chain has TRBV20-1 and TRBJ2-5; 10 positions agree with TRBD2. J was trimmed by 5 bases and V by 6 bases; bases with no gene match: 12. Germline V gene data show CDR1 as DFQATT and CDR2 as SNEGSKA (reference sequence). The CDR3 has 15 residues. The DNA for the CDR3 is TGCAGTGCGGGGGAGGGGCTAGCGGGAGCTGAGACCCAGTACTTC. Translating it yields CSAGEGLAGAETQYF.

This clonotype has at least ten counts. This sequence joins TRBV9 and TRBJ2-3; D remains ambiguous. Germline loops: CDR1 SGDLS, CDR2 YYNGEE. The CDR3 consists of 15 residues. V lost 0 bases, J lost 2 bases, and 10 bases lay in between. The CDR3 bases are TGTGCCAGCAGCGTAGCCCCCGGCATCACAGATACGCAGTATTTT. This encodes CASSVAPGITDTQYF.

This clonotype was detected ten times or more. The CDR3 here is CASTISGRTDTQYF. The CDR3 DNA reads TGCGCCAGCACCATTAGCGGGAGAACAGATACGCAGTATTTT. This chain connects TRBV10-2 to TRBJ2-3, with 9 positions matching TRBD2. J gave up 3 bases and V 7 bases, and 5 bases lay outside the gene matches. This CDR3 region has 14 residues. CDR1 and CDR2 (germline): WSHSY, SAAADI.

This clonotype was detected a few times. Relative to the germline gene, one junction end is altered; a read error may explain this. V gene TRBV7-8 combines with J gene TRBJ2-6, with 9 positions matching TRBD2. Germline V lookup: CDR1 SGHVS, CDR2 FQNEAQ. This CDR3 spans 19 amino acids. CDR3 nucleotides: TGTGCCAGCAGCCTAGCGGGACAGCGGGTCGGGTCTGGGGCCAACGTCCTGACTTTC. Encoded protein: CASSLAGQRVGSGANVLTF.

There are many counts of this clonotype. The V call is TRBV6-2 or TRBV6-3, the J call TRBJ1-5, with TRBD1 matching 8 bases. Germline V gene sequence: CDR1 MNHEY, CDR2 SVGEGT. The CDR3 has 15 amino acids. The ends lost 6 bases at V and 3 bases at J; junction bases unmatched: 7. The CDR3 region is CASRYRGEYNQPQHF. The CDR3 DNA is TGTGCCAGCAGGTACAGGGGGGAGTACAATCAGCCCCAGCATTTT.

This clonotype was counted ten times or more. This chain uses TRBV3-1 with TRBJ2-7; 14 bases are shared with TRBD2. CDR3 size: 17 residues. Germline CDR1 reads LGHDT; CDR2 reads YNNKEL (reference sequence). V was pared by 4 bases and J by 5 bases, with 10 bases of the junction left unmatched. The CDR3 DNA reads as TGTGCCAGCAGCCTATACCCAGGGACTAGCGGGAGTAACGAGCAGTACTTC. Its protein is CASSLYPGTSGSNEQYF.

This clonotype came up many times. This rearrangement joins TRBV12-3 or TRBV12-4 to TRBJ2-5; D not resolved. The CDR3 length is 14 residues. V was pared by 2 bases and J by 0 bases, with 7 bases between. The CDR3 spells CASSLRPNQETQYF. As DNA, the CDR3 is TGTGCCAGCAGTTTACGGCCTAACCAAGAGACCCAGTACTTC.

This clonotype was recorded many times. V gene TRBV7-2 combines with J gene TRBJ1-5; D is ambiguous. The CDR3 totals 14 residues. CDR1 is SGHTA, CDR2 FQGNSA, per germline. Trimming took off 1 base at V and 4 bases at J, with 8 bases between the two ends. CDR3 residues: CASSLDYGNQPQHF. For the CDR3, the DNA is TGTGCCAGCAGCTTAGATTATGGTAATCAGCCCCAGCATTTT.

This chain connects TRBV30 to TRBJ2-5, with TRBD1 identical over 11 bases. The V segment lost 6 bases and the J segment 0 bases; nucleotides outside the gene matches: 12. Germline V gives CDR1 GTSNPN, CDR2 SVGIG (reference sequence). There are 17 residues in the CDR3. For the CDR3, the DNA is TGTGCCTGCAACTTACCGGGGACAGGGGGGTACCAAGAGACCCAGTACTTC. Translation: CACNLPGTGGYQETQYF.

J is TRBJ1-5 and V is TRBV3-1, with D unresolved. V lost 0 bases to trimming and J lost 6 bases, with 15 bases between them. The CDR3 has 16 amino acids. In germline, CDR1 is LGHDT, CDR2 YNNKEL (reference sequence). The CDR3 coding sequence is TGTGCCAGCAGCCAAGACAGGTGGGGATTGGGTCAGCCCCAGCATTTT. It codes for CASSQDRWGLGQPQHF.

This chain connects TRBV9 to TRBJ1-5; D unclear. V was clipped by 2 bases and J by 5 bases, with 8 bases between them. Germline-derived CDR1 and CDR2 are SGDLS and YYNGEE. The length of the CDR3 is 13 residues. CDR3 coding DNA: TGTGCCAGCAGCGTCGTCGGGGATCAGCCCCAGCATTTT. The encoded protein is CASSVVGDQPQHF.

This clonotype was recorded a few times. The chain joins TRBV5-5 to TRBJ2-2, with D perhaps matching TRBD2 (5 bases). The CDR3 sequence is 14 residues long. Trimming took 5 bases from V and 4 from J, leaving 12 bases between them. Per the germline V gene, CDR1 is SGHKS and CDR2 is YYEKEE (reference sequence). The CDR3 coding sequence is TGTGCCAGCAGAGGACTCTTCGGCACCGGGGAGCTGTTTTTT. Amino acids: CASRGLFGTGELFF.

This clonotype was detected a few times. The chain is built from TRBV20-1 and TRBJ2-5, with D possibly TRBD1 on 6 matching bases. Germline assignment: CDR1 DFQATT and CDR2 SNEGSKA (reference sequence). The CDR3 has 14 residues. The CDR3 nucleotides are TGCAGCGTGGAAACAGGGTGGCGCGAGGAGACCCAGTACTTC. It codes for CSVETGWREETQYF.

This clonotype came up many times. The chain employs TRBV25-1 and TRBJ1-1, with D perhaps matching TRBD1 (6 bases). The CDR3 loop spans 15 amino acids. Germline V gives CDR1 MGHDK, CDR2 SYGVNS. The V and J ends lost 4 bases and 0 bases respectively, with 12 bases between them. CDR3 protein: CASSANRDMNTEAFF. CDR3 nucleotides: TGTGCCAGCAGTGCGAACAGGGACATGAACACTGAAGCTTTCTTT.

Notes on this clonotype: A much larger clone differs by one base, so this may be a read error. Here the CDR3 reads CASRTGTESTGELFF. Here the CDR3 DNA reads TGCGCCAGCAGAACCGGGACAGAGAGCACCGGGGAGCTGTTTTTT. The chain recombines TRBV5-1 with TRBJ2-2, with 7 bases lining up with TRBD1. V shed 5 bases and J 4 bases; nucleotides not matched to a gene: 8. The CDR3 is 15 residues long. Germline V gene sequence: CDR1 SGHRS, CDR2 YFSETQ. Full variable domain (rest looked up from reference TRBV5-1 and TRBJ2-2): KAGVTQTPRYLIKTRGQQVTLSCSPISGHRSVSWYQQTPGQGLQFLFEYFSETQRNKGNFPGRFSGRQFSNSRSEMNVSTLELGDSALYLCASRTGTESTGELFFGEGSRLTVL.

This clonotype has a count of ten or more. The J gene is TRBJ2-1, the V gene TRBV7-8, with 7 bases aligning to TRBD2. The CDR3 spans 15 residues. V lost 2 bases to trimming and J lost 4 bases; unmatched junction nucleotides: 5. Germline V CDR1 and CDR2: SGHVS, FQNEAQ. DNA for the CDR3: TGTGCCAGCAGCTTACAGGCGGGAGATTACAATGAGCAGTTCTTC. Translation: CASSLQAGDYNEQFF.

Many counts were recorded for this clonotype. V gene TRBV7-9 combines with J gene TRBJ2-1; D is unclear. This CDR3 is built from 11 residues. V was cut by 7 bases and J by 6 bases, with 7 bases left in between. Germline loops: CDR1 SEHNR, CDR2 FQNEAQ (reference sequence). CDR3 sequence reads: CASTLSNEQFF. The DNA of the CDR3 is TGTGCCAGCACCTTGTCCAATGAGCAGTTCTTC.

This clonotype was recorded at least ten times. The V and J genes are TRBV29-1 and TRBJ2-3; D unclear. Deletions cut 1 base from V and 2 bases from J, with 7 bases between. From germline, CDR1 is SQVTM and CDR2 ANQGSEA. This CDR3 comprises 13 residues. As DNA, the CDR3 is TGCAGCGTTGAAGGACGCCTCACAGATACGCAGTATTTT. Amino acid sequence: CSVEGRLTDTQYF.

In this sample, this clonotype turned up many times. The chain carries TRBV6-1 and TRBJ1-2; D gene unclear. This CDR3 has 13 residues. The V end was cut by 6 bases, the J end by 0 bases, with 8 bases between. Germline CDR1 and CDR2: MNHNS and SASEGT. CDR3 coding DNA: TGTGCCAGCAGAGTGAGTCCTAACTATGGCTACACCTTC. Translating gives CASRVSPNYGYTF.

This clonotype was detected many times. The rearrangement links TRBV28 to TRBJ1-1, with 8 bases lining up with TRBD1. The CDR3 loop spans 15 amino acids. V shed 5 bases, J shed 4 bases, and the junction held 9 bases outside the gene matches. Per the germline V gene, CDR1 is MDHEN and CDR2 is SYDVKM. Here the CDR3 DNA reads TGTGCCAGCAGTGGGGGAATCAGGGGGCTCACTGAAGCTTTCTTT. Its protein is CASSGGIRGLTEAFF.

This chain links TRBV7-9 with TRBJ2-1; D not resolved. CDR1 SEHNR and CDR2 FQNEAQ come from the germline V gene (reference sequence). The CDR3 totals 13 residues. Trimming left V 4 bases short and J 7 bases short, with 11 bases between. As DNA, the CDR3 is TGTGCCAGCAGCTCCCGTTTCCGGAATGAGCAGTTCTTC. Residues: CASSSRFRNEQFF.